These 15 T cell receptor beta chains were all obtained from the same sample, sequenced in a study of tumor-infiltrating lymphocytes in primary liver carcinoma. Germline DNA was extracted alongside blood RNA, which was obtained from unsorted whole blood. Priming with a constant-region primer yielded TCR beta cDNA from about 450 ng total RNA. TCR beta libraries came from three nested multiplex PCR rounds using slightly modified ARM-PCR. Amplification in the first two PCR rounds was performed using TRBV1-TRBV30 forward primers and a C-beta reverse primer for approximately 10 cycles each. TCRdb re-called the multiplex PCR reads through MiXCR, storing one row per CDR3 protein. The sample includes 300,000 to 400,000 distinct CDR3 sequences, 65% of them seen just once. Sample: peripheral blood. The receptors here all came from a man aged 35-49 years with primary liver carcinoma and hepatitis B virus infection.

Of note for this clonotype: One end of the junction varies from germline; a read error may be responsible. The chain is built from TRBV11-2 and TRBJ2-5; no reliable D call. The CDR3 totals 12 residues. CDR1 is SGHAT and CDR2 is FQNNGV in the germline V gene. In DNA form, the CDR3 reads TGTGCCAACAACTTAGATGTGGAGACTCAGTACTTC. Protein: CANNLDVETQYF.

As regards this clonotype: One end of the junction fails to match germline, which may point to a read error. The DNA for the CDR3 is TGTGACAGCAGTTTATGGGCGAAGACCCAGTACTTC. Translation: CDSSLWAKTQYF. V and J are TRBV12-3 or TRBV12-4 and TRBJ2-5; D gene ambiguous. This CDR3 has 12 residues.

In the case of this clonotype: A much larger clonotype is one base distant, so this may be a read error. The rearrangement links TRBV28 to TRBJ2-7; TRBD1 agrees at 10 bases. CDR1 and CDR2 (germline): MDHEN, SYDVKM. This CDR3 is 14 amino acids long. This CDR3 reads CVSIRTGGSYEQYF. Here the CDR3 DNA reads TGTGTCAGCATCCGGACAGGGGGCTCCTACGAGCAGTACTTC.

V usage is TRBV11-2 and J usage is TRBJ2-3; TRBD2 is a possible D gene (6 bases). The CDR3 consists of 15 residues. The germline V and J ends were trimmed by 3 bases and 5 bases, with 15 bases remaining between them. CDR1 and CDR2 (germline): SGHAT, FQNNGV. For the CDR3, the DNA is TGTGCCAGCAGCTTCTCGGGAGTGGAAGTAGATACGCAGTATTTT. As protein: CASSFSGVEVDTQYF.

With regard to this clonotype: This sequence may be a read error, since a much larger clone differs from it by one base. This chain links TRBV4-1 with TRBJ1-1, with a weak D call TRBD1 (5 bases). The CDR3 loop spans 15 amino acids. In germline, CDR1 is MGHRA, CDR2 YSYEKL. CDR3 DNA sequence: TGCGCCAGCAGCCACCTCGTGGGCAAGGACACTGAATCTTTCTTT. It codes for CASSHLVGKDTESFF.

Turning to this clonotype: The junction departs from germline at one end; a sequencing error may be responsible. This rearrangement joins TRBV6-6 to TRBJ2-7; D may be TRBD2 (6 bases). The CDR3 is made up of 16 amino acids. CDR1 is MNHNY and CDR2 is SVGAGI in the germline V gene (reference sequence). CDR3: CASNYLNGRTNYEQYF. DNA of the CDR3: TGTGCCAGCAATTACTTGAACGGGAGAACTAACTACGAGCAGTACTTC.

In its sample, this clonotype was seen many times. CDR3 bases: TGTGCCAGCAGTTACACAGGGGACACCTACGAGCAGTACTTC. Translating gives CASSYTGDTYEQYF. The chain recombines TRBV6-6 with TRBJ2-7; TRBD1 agrees at 7 bases. Germline V gene sequence: CDR1 MNHNY, CDR2 SVGAGI (reference sequence). CDR3 length: 14 residues. V lost 2 bases to trimming and J lost 2 bases; unmatched junction nucleotides: 3.

For this clonotype: A single base separates this from a much larger clone, so it may be a read error. This chain links TRBV10-3 with TRBJ1-6; D is undetermined. V was pared by 3 bases and J by 7 bases, with 13 bases between. The germline CDR1 and CDR2 sequences are ENHRY and SYGVKD. The CDR3 extends over 15 amino acids. This CDR3 reads CAISDGRGANSPLHF. CDR3 bases: TGTGCCATCAGTGATGGACGGGGAGCAAATTCACCCCTCCACTTT.

Concerning this clonotype: Its ends do not fully match the called genes, so a read error is possible. The rearrangement uses TRBV2 and TRBJ1-1; D remains unclear. Germline values: CDR1 SNHLY, CDR2 FYNNEI. The CDR3 is 13 residues long. This CDR3 is CARSESGNTEAFF. CDR3 nucleotide sequence: TGTGCCAGGAGTGAGTCAGGGAACACTGAAGCTTTCTTT.

Concerning this clonotype: This CDR3 is missing its conserved last phenylalanine or tryptophan, likely due to a read error. V and J are TRBV6-2 or TRBV6-3 and TRBJ1-6; 10 nucleotides align to TRBD1. CDR1 is MNHEY, CDR2 SVGEGT, per germline. V shed 2 bases, J shed 8 bases, and the junction held 3 bases outside the gene matches. The CDR3 sequence is 15 residues long. The CDR3 sequence is CASSYRDRGYSPLHI. DNA for the CDR3: TGTGCCAGCAGTTACCGGGACAGGGGTTATTCACCCCTCCACATT.

For this clonotype: This may arise from a read error, as a much more abundant clone is one base away. The chain has TRBV4-2 and TRBJ2-1; possibly TRBD2 for D (6 bases). Germline V gene sequence: CDR1 LGHNA, CDR2 YNFKEQ. This CDR3 has 16 residues. The CDR3 bases are TGTGCCAGCAGCCAAGATAGGCGGGGATCCTACAATGAGCAGCTCTTC. Translating gives CASSQDRRGSYNEQLF.

The chain links TRBV19 to TRBJ1-2; the D gene is possibly TRBD1 (5 bases). Germline CDR1 reads LNHDA; CDR2 reads SQIVND (reference sequence). V lost 6 bases to trimming and J lost 6 bases, with 14 bases between them. The CDR3 has 13 amino acids. CDR3 amino acids: CASSKRTTNGYTF. The CDR3 DNA follows: TGTGCCAGTAGCAAACGGACAACAAATGGCTACACCTTC.

There are many counts of this clonotype. The chain carries TRBV4-1 and TRBJ2-7; 10 bases are shared with TRBD2. Trimming at V came to 1 base and at J to 3 bases, leaving 0 bases not matched to a gene. The germline CDR1 and CDR2 sequences are MGHRA and YSYEKL. This CDR3 is built from 14 residues. This CDR3 is CASSQGTSGYEQYF. In DNA, the CDR3 is TGCGCCAGCAGCCAAGGGACTAGCGGCTACGAGCAGTACTTC.

A remark on this clonotype: The CDR3 ends on some other residue instead of the conserved phenylalanine or tryptophan, so this is likely a read error. The rearrangement uses TRBV11-2 and TRBJ2-7, with TRBD1 matching 7 bases. Germline-derived CDR1 and CDR2 are SGHAT and FQNNGV. The CDR3 consists of 16 residues. The CDR3 sequence is CDSSQRIGTDLYEQYI. The CDR3 DNA is TGTGACAGCAGCCAGAGGATCGGGACAGATCTCTACGAGCAGTACATC.

With regard to this clonotype: A much larger clone differs by one base, so this may be a read error. CDR3 nucleotide sequence: TGTGGTAGTGGTCCCGGGACAGCCCCCGCGGATGAGCAGTTCTTC. It is translated as CGSGPGTAPADEQFF. This chain joins TRBV12-5 and TRBJ2-1; 7 bases are shared with TRBD1. CDR3 length equals 15 residues. The germline CDR1 and CDR2 sequences are LGHNT and FRNRAP.